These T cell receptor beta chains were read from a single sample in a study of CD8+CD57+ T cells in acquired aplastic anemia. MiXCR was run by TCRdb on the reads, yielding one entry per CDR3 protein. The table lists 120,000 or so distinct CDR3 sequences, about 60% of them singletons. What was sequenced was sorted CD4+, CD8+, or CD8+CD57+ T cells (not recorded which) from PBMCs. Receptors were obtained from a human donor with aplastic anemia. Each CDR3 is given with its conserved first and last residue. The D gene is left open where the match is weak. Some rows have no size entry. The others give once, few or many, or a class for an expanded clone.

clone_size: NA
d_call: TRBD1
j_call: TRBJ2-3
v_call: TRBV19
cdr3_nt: TGTGCCAGTAGTAAACAGGGGGCAGATGATACGCAGTATTTT
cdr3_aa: CASSKQGADDTQYF

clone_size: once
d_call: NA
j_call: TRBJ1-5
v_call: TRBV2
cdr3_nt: TGTGCCAGCAGTGAAAAGCCCCAGCATTTT
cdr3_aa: CASSEKPQHF

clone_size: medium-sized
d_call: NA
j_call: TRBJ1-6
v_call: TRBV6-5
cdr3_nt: TGTGCCAGCAGTTACAGTCTGGCGGCAGGAGATTCACCCCTCCACTTT
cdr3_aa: CASSYSLAAGDSPLHF

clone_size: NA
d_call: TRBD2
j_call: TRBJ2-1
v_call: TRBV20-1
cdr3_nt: TGCAGTGCTAGCGGGGGACTAGATTACGGCGAGCAGTTCTTC
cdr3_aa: CSASGGLDYGEQFF

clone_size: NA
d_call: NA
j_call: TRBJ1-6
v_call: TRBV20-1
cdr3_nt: TGCAGTGCTAGAGGGGGGGATTCACCCCTCCACTTT
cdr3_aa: CSARGGDSPLHF

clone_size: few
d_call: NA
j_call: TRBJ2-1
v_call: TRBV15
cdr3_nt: TGTGCCACCAGCAGTACCTCAGGCAGGGCTTACAATGAGCAGTTCTTC
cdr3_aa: CATSSTSGRAYNEQFF

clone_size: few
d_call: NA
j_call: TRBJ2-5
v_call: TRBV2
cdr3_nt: TGTGCCAGCAGTGACCGGCAGGGAGAAGAGACCCAGTACTTC
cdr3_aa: CASSDRQGEETQYF

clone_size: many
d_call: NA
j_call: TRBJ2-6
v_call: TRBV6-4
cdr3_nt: TGTGCCAGCAGCCCCGGACAGTCTGGGGCCAACGTCCTGACTTTC
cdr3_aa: CASSPGQSGANVLTF

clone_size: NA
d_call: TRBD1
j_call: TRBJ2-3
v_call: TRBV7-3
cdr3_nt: TGTGCCAGCAGCTTGGGGGACAGGAGCACAGATACGCAGTATTTT
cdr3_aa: CASSLGDRSTDTQYF

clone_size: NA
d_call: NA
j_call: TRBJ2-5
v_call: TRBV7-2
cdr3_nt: TGTGCCAGCAGCTTTACCGAATCCAGGGTCAAGACCCAGTACTTC
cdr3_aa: CASSFTESRVKTQYF

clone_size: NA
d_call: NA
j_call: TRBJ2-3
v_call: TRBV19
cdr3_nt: TGTGCCAGTAGTCCCGGGACACAAGTGGAAGGTACAGATACGCAGTGTTTT
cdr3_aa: CASSPGTQVEGTDTQCF

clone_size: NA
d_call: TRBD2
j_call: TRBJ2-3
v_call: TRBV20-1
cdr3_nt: TGCAGTGCTAGAGACTCTCTACTAGCGGTTAGCACAGATACGCAGTATTTT
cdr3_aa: CSARDSLLAVSTDTQYF

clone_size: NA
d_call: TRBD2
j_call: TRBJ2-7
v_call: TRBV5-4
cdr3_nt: TGTGCCAGCAGCTTTGGTGGGACTAGCGGCAACGAGCAGTACTTC
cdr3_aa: CASSFGGTSGNEQYF

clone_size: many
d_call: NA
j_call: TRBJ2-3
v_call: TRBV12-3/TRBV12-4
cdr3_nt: TGTGCCAGCAGTCCAGATACGCAGTATTTT
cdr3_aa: CASSPDTQYF

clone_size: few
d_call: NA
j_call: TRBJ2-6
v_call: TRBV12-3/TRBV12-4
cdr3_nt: TGTGCCAGCAGTTTTACCGGGGCCAACGTCCTGACTTTC
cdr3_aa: CASSFTGANVLTF

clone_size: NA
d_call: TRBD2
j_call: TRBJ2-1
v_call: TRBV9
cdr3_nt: TGTGCCAGCAGCGCTCCGGTAGGGACTAGCGGGAGGGATGAGCAGTTCTTC
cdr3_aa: CASSAPVGTSGRDEQFF

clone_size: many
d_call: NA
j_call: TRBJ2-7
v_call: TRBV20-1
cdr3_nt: TGCAGTGCTAGAGATCAGGACGGGGGGCCAGACGAGCAGTACTTC
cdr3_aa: CSARDQDGGPDEQYF

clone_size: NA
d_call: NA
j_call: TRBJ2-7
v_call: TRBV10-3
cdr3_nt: NA
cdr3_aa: CAICSARDERSSYEQYF

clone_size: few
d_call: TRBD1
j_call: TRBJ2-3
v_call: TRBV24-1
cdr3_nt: TGTGCCACCGCCCACCCAGGGGGCAAAACAGATACGCAGTATTTT
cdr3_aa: CATAHPGGKTDTQYF

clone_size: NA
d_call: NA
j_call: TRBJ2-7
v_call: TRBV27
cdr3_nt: TGTGCCAGCAGTTTGCAGGGGAGCTCCTACGAGCAGTACTTC
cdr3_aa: CASSLQGSSYEQYF

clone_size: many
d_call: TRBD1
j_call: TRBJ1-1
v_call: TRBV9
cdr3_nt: TGTGCCAGCAGCCGGTCCAGGGGGCTTGACACTGAAGCTTTCTTT
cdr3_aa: CASSRSRGLDTEAFF

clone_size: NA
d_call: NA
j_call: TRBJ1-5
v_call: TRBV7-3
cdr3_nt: TGTGCCAGCAGCTTAAGCGGGCAGAATTCTCAGCCCCAGCATTTT
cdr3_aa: CASSLSGQNSQPQHF

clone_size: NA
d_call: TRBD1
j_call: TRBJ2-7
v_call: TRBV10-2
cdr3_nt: TGCGCCAGCAGTAGACAGGGCCAGATCTCCGAGCAGTACTTC
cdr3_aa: CASSRQGQISEQYF

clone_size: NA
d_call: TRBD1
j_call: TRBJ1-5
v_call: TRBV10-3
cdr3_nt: TGTGCCACCACGACAGGGGAGTTTAAGCAGCCCCAGCATTTT
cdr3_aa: CATTTGEFKQPQHF

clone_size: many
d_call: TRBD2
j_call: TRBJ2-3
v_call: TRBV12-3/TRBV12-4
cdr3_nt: TGTGCCGGGGGACTAGGCACAGATACGCAGTATTTT
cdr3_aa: CAGGLGTDTQYF

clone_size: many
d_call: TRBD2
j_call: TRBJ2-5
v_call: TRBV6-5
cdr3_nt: TGTGCCAGCAGTTGGGCTAGCGGGGGACCGGAGACCCAGTACTTC
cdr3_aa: CASSWASGGPETQYF

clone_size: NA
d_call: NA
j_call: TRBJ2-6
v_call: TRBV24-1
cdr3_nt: TGTGCCACCAGTCCCGGGGGTATGAGGTCTGGGGCCAACGTCCTGACTTTC
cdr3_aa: CATSPGGMRSGANVLTF

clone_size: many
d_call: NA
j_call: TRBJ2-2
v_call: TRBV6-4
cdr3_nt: TGTGCCACCAGCGTTCCAAACACCGGGGAGCTGTTTTTT
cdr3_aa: CATSVPNTGELFF

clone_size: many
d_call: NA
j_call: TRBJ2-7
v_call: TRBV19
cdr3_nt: TGTGCCAGTAGTAAGGGTATGGGGGCCTACGAGCAGTACTTC
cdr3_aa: CASSKGMGAYEQYF

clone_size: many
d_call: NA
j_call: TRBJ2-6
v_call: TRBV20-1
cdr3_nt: TGCAGTGCTCCGACCGCGGCGACAGGGGCCAACGTCCTGACTTTC
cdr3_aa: CSAPTAATGANVLTF

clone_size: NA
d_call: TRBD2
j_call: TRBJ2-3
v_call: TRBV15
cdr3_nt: TGTGCCACCAGCAGAGCGGGGAGGGAAGCTAGCACAGATACGCAGTATTTT
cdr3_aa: CATSRAGREASTDTQYF

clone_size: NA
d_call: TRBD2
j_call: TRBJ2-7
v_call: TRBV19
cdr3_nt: TGTGCCATCCTTGCGGGGGGAAGCTCCTACGAGCAGTACTTC
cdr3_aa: CAILAGGSSYEQYF

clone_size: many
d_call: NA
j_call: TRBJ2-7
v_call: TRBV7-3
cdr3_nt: TGTGCCAGCAACGGAAAGGGGGGGGACGAGCAGTACTTC
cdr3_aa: CASNGKGGDEQYF

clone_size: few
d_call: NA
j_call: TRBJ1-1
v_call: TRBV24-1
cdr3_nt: TGTGCCACCAGTGACGTTGACCGGGCTTTCTTT
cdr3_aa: CATSDVDRAFF

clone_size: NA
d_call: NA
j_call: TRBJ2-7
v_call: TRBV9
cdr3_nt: TGTGCCAGCAGCGTAGGGATGGGCTACGAGCAGTACTTC
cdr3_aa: CASSVGMGYEQYF

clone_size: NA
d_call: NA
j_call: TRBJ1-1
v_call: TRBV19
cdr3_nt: TGTGCCAGTTTCAATAACAGGGCAGGGAACACTGAAGCTTTCTTT
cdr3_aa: CASFNNRAGNTEAFF

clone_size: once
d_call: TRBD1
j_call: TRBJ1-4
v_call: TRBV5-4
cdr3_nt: TGTGCCAGCAGCTTGTCGGGACAGGTTAATGAAAAACTGTTTTTT
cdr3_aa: CASSLSGQVNEKLFF

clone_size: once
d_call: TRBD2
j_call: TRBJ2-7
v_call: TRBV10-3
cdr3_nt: TGTGCCATCGGCGGACTAGCGGGAGGCGAGCAGTACTTC
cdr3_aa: CAIGGLAGGEQYF

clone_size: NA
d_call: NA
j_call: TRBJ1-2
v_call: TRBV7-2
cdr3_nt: TGTGCCAGCAGCCTCCAAGGTGGCTACACCTTC
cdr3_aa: CASSLQGGYTF

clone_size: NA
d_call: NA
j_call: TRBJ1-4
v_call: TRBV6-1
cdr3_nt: TGTGCCAGCAGTCCCGACGGCGGGGGAAATGAAAAACTGTTTTTT
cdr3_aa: CASSPDGGGNEKLFF

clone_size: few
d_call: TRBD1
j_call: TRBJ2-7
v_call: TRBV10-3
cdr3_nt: TGTGCCATCAGTGAGGACAGGGTCTTAGTCTACGAGCAGTACTTC
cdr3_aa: CAISEDRVLVYEQYF

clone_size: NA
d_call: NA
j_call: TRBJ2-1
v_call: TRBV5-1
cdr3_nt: TGCGCCAGCAGCTTCTCCAATGAGCAGTTCTTC
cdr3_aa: CASSFSNEQFF

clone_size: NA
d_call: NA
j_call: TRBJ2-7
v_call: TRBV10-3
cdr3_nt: TGTGCCATCAGTGGGACTGCCGCCCCCTACGAGCAGTACTTC
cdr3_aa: CAISGTAAPYEQYF

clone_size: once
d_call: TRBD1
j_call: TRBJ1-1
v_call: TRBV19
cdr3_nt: TGTGCCAGTAGTGCCGGGACAGCGAACACTGAAGCTTTCTTT
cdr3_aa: CASSAGTANTEAFF

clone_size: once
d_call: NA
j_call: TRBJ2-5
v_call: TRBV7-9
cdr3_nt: TGTGCCAGCAGCTCCTCCTCGGGGGAGACCCAGTACTTC
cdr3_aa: CASSSSSGETQYF

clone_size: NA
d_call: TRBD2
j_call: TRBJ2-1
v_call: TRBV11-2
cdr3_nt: TGTGCCAGCAGCTCAAGGACTAGAGTAATACATGAGCAGTTCTTC
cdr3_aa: CASSSRTRVIHEQFF

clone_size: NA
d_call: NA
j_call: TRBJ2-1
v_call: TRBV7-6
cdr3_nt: TGTGCCAGCAGCTTTCTGTGGGGGGCGCACAATGATCAGTTCTTC
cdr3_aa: CASSFLWGAHNDQFF

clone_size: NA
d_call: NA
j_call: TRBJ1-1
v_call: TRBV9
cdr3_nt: TGTGCCAGCAGCGTAATCGGGGGCACTAGATCCTTTGAAGCTTTCTTT
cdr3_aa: CASSVIGGTRSFEAFF

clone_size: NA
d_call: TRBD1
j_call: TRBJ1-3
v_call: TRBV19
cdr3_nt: TGTGCCAGTAGCCTACAGGGGGAAGGAAACACCATATATTTT
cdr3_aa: CASSLQGEGNTIYF

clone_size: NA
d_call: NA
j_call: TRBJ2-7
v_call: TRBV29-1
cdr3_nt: TGCAGCGTTGTAGTCCGAGTCTACGAGCAGTACTTC
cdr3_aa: CSVVVRVYEQYF

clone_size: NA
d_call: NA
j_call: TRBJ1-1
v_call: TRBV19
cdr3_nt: TGTGCCAGTACGTCGGTGGGCAGACTGAACACTGAAGCTTTCTTT
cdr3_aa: CASTSVGRLNTEAFF

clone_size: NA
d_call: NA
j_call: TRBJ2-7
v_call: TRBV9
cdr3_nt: TGTGCCAGCAGCGTAGAAGCAGACGAGCAGTACTTC
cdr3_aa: CASSVEADEQYF

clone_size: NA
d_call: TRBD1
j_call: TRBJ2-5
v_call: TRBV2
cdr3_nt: TGTGCCAGCAGGGCGGACAGGTACCAAGAGACCCAGTACTTC
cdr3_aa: CASRADRYQETQYF

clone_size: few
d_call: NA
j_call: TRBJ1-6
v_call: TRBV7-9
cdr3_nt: TGTGCCAGCAGCTTTGTACGAGGAGATTCACCCCTCCACTTT
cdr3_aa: CASSFVRGDSPLHF

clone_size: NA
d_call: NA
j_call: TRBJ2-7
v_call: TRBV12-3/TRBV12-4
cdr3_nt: TGTGCCAGCAGTTTAGGACAGCCCTCCTACGAGCAGTACTTC
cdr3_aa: CASSLGQPSYEQYF

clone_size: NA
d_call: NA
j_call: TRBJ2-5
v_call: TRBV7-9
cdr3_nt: TGTGCCAGCAGCTTAGCAGAGATCCAAGAGACCCAGTACTTC
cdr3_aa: CASSLAEIQETQYF

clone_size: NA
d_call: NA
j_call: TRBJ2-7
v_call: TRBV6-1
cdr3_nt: TGTGCCAGCAGTGGGTCTCTGACCTACGAGCAGTACTTC
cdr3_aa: CASSGSLTYEQYF

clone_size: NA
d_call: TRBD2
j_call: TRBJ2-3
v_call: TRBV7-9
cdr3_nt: TGTGCCAGCAGGTACAGCGGGGGGGTGAAATATTTT
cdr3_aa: CASRYSGGVKYF

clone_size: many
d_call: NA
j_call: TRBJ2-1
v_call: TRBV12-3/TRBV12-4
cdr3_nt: TGTGCCAGCGGATTTGAGCAGTTCTTC
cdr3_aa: CASGFEQFF

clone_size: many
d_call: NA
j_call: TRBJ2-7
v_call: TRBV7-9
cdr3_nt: TGTGCCAGCAGCCCGGTAATCGGACGCTCCTACGAGCAGTACTTC
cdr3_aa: CASSPVIGRSYEQYF